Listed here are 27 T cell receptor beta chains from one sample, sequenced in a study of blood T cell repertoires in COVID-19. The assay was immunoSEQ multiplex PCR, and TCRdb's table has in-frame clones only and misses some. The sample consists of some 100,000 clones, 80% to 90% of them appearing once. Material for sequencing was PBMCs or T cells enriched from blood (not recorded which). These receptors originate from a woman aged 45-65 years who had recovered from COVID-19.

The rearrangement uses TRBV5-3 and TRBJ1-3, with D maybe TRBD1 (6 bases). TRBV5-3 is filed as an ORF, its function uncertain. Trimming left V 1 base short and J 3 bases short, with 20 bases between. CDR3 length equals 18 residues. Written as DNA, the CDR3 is TGTGCCAGAAGCTTGAGAGGGGGAAGGAGCCTACGTGGAAACACCATATATTTT. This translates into CARSLRGGRSLRGNTIYF.

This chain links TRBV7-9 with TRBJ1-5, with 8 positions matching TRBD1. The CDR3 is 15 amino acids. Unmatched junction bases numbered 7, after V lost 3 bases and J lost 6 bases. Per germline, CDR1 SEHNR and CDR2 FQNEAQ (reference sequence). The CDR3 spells CASSFGAGGSQPQHF. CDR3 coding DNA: TGTGCCAGCAGCTTCGGGGCAGGGGGCAGTCAGCCCCAGCATTTT.

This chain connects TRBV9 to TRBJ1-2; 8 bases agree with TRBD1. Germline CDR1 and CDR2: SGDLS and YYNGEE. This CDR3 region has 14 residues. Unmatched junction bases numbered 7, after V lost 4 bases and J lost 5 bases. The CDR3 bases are TGTGCCAGCAGCCCACAGGGGGTAGGGTATGGCTACACCTTC. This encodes CASSPQGVGYGYTF.

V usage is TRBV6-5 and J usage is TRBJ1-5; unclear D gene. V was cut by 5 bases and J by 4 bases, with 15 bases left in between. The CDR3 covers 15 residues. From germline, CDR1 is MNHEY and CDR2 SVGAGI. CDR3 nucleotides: TGTGCCAGCAGTCCCTTCGAGACCGGGAATCAGCCCCAGCATTTT. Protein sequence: CASSPFETGNQPQHF.

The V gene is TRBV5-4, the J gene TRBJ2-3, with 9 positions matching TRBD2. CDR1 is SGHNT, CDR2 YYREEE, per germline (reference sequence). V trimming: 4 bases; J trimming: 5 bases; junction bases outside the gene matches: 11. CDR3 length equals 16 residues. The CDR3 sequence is CASSPRDSGSRDTQYF. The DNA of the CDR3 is TGTGCCAGCAGCCCCAGGGATAGCGGGAGTAGAGATACGCAGTATTTT.

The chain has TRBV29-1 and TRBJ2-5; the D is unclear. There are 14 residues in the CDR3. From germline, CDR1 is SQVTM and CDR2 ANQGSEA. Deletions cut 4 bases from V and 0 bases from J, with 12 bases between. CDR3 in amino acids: CSVVRSTYQETQYF. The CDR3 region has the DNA TGCAGCGTTGTGAGAAGCACGTACCAAGAGACCCAGTACTTC.

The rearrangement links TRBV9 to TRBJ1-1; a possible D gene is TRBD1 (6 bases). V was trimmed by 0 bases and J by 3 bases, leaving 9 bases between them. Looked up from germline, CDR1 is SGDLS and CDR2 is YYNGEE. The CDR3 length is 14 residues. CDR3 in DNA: TGTGCCAGCAGCGTAGGCGGGGGCGACACTGAAGCTTTCTTT. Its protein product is CASSVGGGDTEAFF.

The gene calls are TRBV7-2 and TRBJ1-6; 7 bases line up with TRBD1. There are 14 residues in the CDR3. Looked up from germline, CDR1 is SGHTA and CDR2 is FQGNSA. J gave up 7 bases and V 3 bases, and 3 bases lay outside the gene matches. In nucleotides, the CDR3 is TGTGCCAGCAGCTTGGGGGACAGCAATTCACCCCTCCACTTT. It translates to CASSLGDSNSPLHF.

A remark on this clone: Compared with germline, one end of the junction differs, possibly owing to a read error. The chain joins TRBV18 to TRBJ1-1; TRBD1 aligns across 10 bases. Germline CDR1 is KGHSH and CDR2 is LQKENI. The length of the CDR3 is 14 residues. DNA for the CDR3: TGTGCCAGCTCACCAACGACAGGGGGCACTGGAGCTTTCTTT. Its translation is CASSPTTGGTGAFF.

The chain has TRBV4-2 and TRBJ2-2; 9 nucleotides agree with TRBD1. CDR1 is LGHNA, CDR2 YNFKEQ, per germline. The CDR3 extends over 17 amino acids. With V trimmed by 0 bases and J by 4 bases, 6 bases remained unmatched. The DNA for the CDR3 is TGTGCCAGCAGCCAAGAGTTGAGGGACAGGGCCACCGGGGAGCTGTTTTTT. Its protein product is CASSQELRDRATGELFF.

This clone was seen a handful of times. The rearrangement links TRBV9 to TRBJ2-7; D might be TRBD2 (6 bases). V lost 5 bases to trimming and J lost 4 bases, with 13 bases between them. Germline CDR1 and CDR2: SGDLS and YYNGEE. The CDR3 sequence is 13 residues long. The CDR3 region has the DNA TGTGCCAGCAGTCCCGGGACTCATTACGAGCAGTACTTC. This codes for CASSPGTHYEQYF.

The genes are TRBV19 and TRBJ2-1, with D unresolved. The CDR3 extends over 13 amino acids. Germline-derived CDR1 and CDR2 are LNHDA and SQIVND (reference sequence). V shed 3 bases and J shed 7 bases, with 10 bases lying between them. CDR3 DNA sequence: TGTGCCAGTAGTATGCAGTGGCCGAATGAGCAGTTCTTC. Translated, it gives CASSMQWPNEQFF. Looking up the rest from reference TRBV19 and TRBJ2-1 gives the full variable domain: DGGITQSPKYLFRKEGQNVTLSCEQNLNHDAMYWYRQDPGQGLRLIYYSQIVNDFQKGDIAEGYSVSREKKESFPLTVTSAQKNPTAFYLCASSMQWPNEQFFGPGTRLTVL.

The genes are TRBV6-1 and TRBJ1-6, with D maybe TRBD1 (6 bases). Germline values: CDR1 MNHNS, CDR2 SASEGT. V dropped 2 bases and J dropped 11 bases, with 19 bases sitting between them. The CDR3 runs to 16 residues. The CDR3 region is CASSESQGPGSTPLHF. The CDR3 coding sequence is TGTGCCAGCAGTGAATCTCAGGGGCCGGGGTCGACACCCCTCCACTTT.

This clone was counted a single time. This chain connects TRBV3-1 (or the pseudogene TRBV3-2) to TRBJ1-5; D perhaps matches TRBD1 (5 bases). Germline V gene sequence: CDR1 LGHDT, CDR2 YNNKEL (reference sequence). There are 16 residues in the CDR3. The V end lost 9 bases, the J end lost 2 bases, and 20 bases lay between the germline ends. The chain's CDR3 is CASTGVRLSRNQPQHF. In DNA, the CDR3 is TGTGCCAGTACGGGGGTACGGTTATCGCGCAATCAGCCCCAGCATTTT.

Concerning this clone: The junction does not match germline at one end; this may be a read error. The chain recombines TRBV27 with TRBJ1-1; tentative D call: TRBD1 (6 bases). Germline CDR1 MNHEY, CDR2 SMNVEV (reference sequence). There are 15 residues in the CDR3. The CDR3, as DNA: TGTGCCAGCAGTTTATTCCCACAGGGCAACAGTGAAGCTTTCTTT. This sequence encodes CASSLFPQGNSEAFF.

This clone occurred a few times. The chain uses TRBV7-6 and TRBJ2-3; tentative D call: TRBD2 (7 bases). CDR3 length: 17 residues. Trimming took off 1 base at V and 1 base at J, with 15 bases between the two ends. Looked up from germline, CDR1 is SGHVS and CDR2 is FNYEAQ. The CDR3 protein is CASSLVGGAGRTDTQYF. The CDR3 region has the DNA TGTGCCAGCAGCTTAGTGGGGGGGGCGGGCCGCACAGATACGCAGTATTTT. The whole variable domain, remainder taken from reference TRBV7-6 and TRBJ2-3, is GAGVSQSPRYKVTKRGQDVALRCDPISGHVSLYWYRQALGQGPEFLTYFNYEAQQDKSGLPNDRFSAERPEGSISTLTIQRTEQRDSAMYRCASSLVGGAGRTDTQYFGPGTRLTVL.

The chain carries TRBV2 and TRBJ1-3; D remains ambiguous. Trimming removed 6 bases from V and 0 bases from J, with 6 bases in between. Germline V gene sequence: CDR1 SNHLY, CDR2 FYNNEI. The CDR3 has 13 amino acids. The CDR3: CASSLYSGNTIYF. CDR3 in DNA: TGTGCCAGCAGCCTCTACTCTGGAAACACCATATATTTT.

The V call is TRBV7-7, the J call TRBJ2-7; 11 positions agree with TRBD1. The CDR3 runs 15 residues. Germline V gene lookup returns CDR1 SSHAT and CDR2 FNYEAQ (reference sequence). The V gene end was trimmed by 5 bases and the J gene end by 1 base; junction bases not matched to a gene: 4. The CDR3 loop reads CASSPGQGGSYEQYF. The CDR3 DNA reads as TGTGCCAGCAGCCCGGGACAGGGGGGTTCCTACGAGCAGTACTTC. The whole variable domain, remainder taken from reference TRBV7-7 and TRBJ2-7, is GAGVSQSPRYKVTKRGQDVTLRCDPISSHATLYWYQQALGQGPEFLTYFNYEAQPDKSGLPSDRFSAERPEGSISTLTIQRTEQRDSAMYRCASSPGQGGSYEQYFGPGTRLTVT.

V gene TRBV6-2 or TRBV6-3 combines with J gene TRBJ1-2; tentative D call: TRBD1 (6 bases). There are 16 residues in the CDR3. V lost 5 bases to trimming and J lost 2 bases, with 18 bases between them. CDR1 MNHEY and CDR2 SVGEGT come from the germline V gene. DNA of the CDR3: TGTGCCAGCAGTGACGAAGACAGGTTCAAGAACTATGGCTACACCTTC. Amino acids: CASSDEDRFKNYGYTF.

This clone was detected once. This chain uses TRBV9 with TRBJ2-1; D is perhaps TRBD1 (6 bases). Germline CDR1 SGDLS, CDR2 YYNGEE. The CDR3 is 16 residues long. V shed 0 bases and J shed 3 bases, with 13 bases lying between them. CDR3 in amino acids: CASSVVLGASYNEQFF. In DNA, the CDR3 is TGTGCCAGCAGCGTAGTCCTGGGGGCAAGCTACAATGAGCAGTTCTTC.

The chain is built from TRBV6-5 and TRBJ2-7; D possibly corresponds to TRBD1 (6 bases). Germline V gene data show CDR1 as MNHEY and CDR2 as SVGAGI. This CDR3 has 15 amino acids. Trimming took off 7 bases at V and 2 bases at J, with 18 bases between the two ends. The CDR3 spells CASIWGQGRTYEQYF. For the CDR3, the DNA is TGTGCCAGCATCTGGGGGCAGGGTAGGACCTACGAGCAGTACTTC.

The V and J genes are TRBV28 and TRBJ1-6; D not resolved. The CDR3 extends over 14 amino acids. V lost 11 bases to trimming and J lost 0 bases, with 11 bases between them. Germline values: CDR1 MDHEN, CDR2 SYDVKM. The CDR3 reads CAHSGSSYNSPLHF. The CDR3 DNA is TGTGCCCACTCCGGGAGCTCCTATAATTCACCCCTCCACTTT. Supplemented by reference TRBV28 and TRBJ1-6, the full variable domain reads DVKVTQSSRYLVKRTGEKVFLECVQDMDHENMFWYRQDPGLGLRLIYFSYDVKMKEKGDIPEGYSVSREKKERFSLILESASTNQTSMYLCAHSGSSYNSPLHFGNGTRLTVT.

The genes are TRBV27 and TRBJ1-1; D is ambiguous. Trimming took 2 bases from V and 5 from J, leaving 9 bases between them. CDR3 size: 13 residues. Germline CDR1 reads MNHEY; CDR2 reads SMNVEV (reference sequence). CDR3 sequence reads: CASSLGGRTEAFF. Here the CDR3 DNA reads TGTGCCAGCAGTTTAGGAGGGAGGACTGAAGCTTTCTTT.

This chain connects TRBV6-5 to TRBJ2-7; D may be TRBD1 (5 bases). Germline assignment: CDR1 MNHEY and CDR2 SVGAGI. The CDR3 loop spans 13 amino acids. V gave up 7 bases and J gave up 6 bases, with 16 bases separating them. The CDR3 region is CASTTLGLLEQYF. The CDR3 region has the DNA TGTGCCAGCACCACTCTGGGGCTCCTCGAGCAGTACTTC.

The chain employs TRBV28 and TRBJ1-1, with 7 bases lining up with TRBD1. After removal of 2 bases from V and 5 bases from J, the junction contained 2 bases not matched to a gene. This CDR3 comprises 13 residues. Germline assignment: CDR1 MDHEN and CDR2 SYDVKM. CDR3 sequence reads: CASSLDRETEAFF. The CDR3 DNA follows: TGTGCCAGCAGTTTAGACAGGGAGACTGAAGCTTTCTTT. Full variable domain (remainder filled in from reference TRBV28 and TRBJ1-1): DVKVTQSSRYLVKRTGEKVFLECVQDMDHENMFWYRQDPGLGLRLIYFSYDVKMKEKGDIPEGYSVSREKKERFSLILESASTNQTSMYLCASSLDRETEAFFGQGTRLTVV.

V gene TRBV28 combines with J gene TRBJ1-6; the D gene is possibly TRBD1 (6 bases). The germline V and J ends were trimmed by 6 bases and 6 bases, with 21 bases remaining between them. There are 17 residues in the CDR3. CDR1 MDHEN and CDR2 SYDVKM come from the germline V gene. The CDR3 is CASRPSSWGGRNSPLHF. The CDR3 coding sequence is TGTGCCAGCAGACCTTCCTCGTGGGGGGGGCGTAATTCACCCCTCCACTTT.

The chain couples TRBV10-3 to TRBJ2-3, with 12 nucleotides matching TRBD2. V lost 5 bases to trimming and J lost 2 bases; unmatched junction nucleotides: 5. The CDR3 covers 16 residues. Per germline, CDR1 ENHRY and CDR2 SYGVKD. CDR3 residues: CAISKGLAGITDTQYF. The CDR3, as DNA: TGTGCCATCAGTAAAGGACTAGCGGGGATCACAGATACGCAGTATTTT.